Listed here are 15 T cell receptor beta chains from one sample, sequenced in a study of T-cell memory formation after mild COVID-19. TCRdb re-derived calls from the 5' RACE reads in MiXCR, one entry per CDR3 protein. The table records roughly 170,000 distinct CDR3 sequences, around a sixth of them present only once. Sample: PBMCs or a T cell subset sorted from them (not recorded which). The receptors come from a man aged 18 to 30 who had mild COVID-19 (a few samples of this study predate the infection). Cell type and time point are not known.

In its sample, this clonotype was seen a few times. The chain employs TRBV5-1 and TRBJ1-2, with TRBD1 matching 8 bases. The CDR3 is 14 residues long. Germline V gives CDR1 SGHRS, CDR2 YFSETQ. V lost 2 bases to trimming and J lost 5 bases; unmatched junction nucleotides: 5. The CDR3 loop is CASSFQGAWYGYTF. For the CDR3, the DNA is TGCGCCAGCAGCTTCCAGGGGGCCTGGTATGGCTACACCTTC.

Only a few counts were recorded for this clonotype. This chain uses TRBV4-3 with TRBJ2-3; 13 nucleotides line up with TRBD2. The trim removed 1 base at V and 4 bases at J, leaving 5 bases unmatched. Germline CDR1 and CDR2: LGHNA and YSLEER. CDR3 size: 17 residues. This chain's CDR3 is CASSQVLAGGPADTQYF. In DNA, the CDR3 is TGCGCCAGCAGCCAAGTACTAGCGGGGGGGCCAGCAGATACGCAGTATTTT.

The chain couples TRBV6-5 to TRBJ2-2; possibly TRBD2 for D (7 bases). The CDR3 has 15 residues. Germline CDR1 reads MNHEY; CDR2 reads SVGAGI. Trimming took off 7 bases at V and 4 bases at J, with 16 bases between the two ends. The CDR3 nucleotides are TGTGCCAGCACCCGAAGGGGGGAGGGCACCGGGGAGCTGTTTTTT. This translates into CASTRRGEGTGELFF.

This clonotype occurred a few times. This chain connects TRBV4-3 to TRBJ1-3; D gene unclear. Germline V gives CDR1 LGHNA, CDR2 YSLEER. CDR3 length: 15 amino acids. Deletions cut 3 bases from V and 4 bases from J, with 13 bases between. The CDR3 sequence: CASSHSGGSGNTIYF. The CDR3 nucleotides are TGCGCCAGCAGCCACTCGGGAGGTAGCGGAAACACCATATATTTT.

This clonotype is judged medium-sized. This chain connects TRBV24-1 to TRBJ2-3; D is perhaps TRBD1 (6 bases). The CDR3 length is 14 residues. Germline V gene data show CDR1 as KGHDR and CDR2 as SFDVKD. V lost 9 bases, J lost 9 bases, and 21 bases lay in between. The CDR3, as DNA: TGTGCCACCGGGGGCCGGAGCAGTCCACTAACGCAGTATTTT. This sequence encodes CATGGRSSPLTQYF.

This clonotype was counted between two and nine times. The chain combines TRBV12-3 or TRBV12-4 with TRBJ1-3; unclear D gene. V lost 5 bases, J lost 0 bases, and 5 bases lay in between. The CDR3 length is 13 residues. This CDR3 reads CASSVNSGNTIYF. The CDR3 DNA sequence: TGTGCCAGCAGTGTCAACTCTGGAAACACCATATATTTT.

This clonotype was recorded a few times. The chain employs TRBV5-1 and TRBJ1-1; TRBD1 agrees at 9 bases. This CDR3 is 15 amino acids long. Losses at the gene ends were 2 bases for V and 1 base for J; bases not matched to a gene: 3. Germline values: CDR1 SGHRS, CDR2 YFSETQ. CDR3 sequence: CASSFNRGPNTEAFF. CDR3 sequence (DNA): TGCGCCAGCAGCTTCAACAGGGGGCCGAACACTGAAGCTTTCTTT. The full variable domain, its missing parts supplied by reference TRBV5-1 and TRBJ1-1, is KAGVTQTPRYLIKTRGQQVTLSCSPISGHRSVSWYQQTPGQGLQFLFEYFSETQRNKGNFPGRFSGRQFSNSRSEMNVSTLELGDSALYLCASSFNRGPNTEAFFGQGTRLTVV.

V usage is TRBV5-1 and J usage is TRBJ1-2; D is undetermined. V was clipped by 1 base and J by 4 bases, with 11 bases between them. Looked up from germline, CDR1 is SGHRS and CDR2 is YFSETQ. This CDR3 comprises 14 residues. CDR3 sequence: CASSLSHRSYGYTF. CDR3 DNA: TGCGCCAGCAGCTTGTCTCACCGGAGCTATGGCTACACCTTC.

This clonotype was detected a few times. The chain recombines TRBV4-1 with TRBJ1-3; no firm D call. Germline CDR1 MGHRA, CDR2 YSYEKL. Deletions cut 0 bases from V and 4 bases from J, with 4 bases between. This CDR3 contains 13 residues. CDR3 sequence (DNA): TGCGCCAGCAGCCAAGAGTTAGGAAACACCATATATTTT. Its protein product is CASSQELGNTIYF.

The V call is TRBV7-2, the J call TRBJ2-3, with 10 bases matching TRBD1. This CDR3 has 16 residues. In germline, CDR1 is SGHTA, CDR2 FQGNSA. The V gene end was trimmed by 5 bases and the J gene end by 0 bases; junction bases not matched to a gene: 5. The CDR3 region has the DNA TGTGCCAGCAGCCGGGGACAGGGGCGAAGCACAGATACGCAGTATTTT. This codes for CASSRGQGRSTDTQYF.

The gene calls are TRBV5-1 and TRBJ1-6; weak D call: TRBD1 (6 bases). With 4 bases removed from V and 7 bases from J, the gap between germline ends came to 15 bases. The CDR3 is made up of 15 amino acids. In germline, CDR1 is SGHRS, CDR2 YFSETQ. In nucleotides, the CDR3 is TGCGCCAGCAGCCGGCTCGGGACAAAGAATTCACCCCTCCACTTT. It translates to CASSRLGTKNSPLHF. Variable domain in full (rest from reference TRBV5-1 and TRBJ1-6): KAGVTQTPRYLIKTRGQQVTLSCSPISGHRSVSWYQQTPGQGLQFLFEYFSETQRNKGNFPGRFSGRQFSNSRSEMNVSTLELGDSALYLCASSRLGTKNSPLHFGNGTRLTVT.

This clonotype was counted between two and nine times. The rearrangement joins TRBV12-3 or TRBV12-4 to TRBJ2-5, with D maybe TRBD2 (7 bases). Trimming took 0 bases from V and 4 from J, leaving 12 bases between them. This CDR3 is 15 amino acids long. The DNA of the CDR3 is TGTGCCAGCAGTTTAGCGGGGGGGCTTGGAGAGACCCAGTACTTC. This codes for CASSLAGGLGETQYF.

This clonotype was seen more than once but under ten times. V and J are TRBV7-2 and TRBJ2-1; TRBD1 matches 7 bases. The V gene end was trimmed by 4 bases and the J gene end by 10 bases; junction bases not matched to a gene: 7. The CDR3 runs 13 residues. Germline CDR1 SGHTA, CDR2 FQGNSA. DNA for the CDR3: TGTGCCAGCAGCTCCAGGACAGGCCGGGAGCAGTTCTTC. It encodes CASSSRTGREQFF. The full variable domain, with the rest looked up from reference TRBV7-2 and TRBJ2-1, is GAGVSQSPSNKVTEKGKDVELRCDPISGHTALYWYRQSLGQGLEFLIYFQGNSAPDKSGLPSDRFSAERTGGSVSTLTIQRTQQEDSAVYLCASSSRTGREQFFGPGTRLTVL.

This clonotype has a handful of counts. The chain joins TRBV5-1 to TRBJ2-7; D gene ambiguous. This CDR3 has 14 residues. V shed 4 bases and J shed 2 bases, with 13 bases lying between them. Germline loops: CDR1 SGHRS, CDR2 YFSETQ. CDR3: CASSEIGGAYEQYF. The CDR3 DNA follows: TGCGCCAGCAGCGAAATCGGCGGAGCCTACGAGCAGTACTTC.

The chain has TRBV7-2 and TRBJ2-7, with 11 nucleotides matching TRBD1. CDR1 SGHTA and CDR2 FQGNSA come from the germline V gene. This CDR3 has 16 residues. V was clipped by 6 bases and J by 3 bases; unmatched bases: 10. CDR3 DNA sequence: TGTGCCAGCAGGCGTTACGGGACAGGGGGTTACTACGAGCAGTACTTC. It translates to CASRRYGTGGYYEQYF.